These 27 T cell receptor beta chains share one sample of origin, sequenced in a study of blood T cell repertoires in COVID-19. Sequencing was performed with immunoSEQ multiplex PCR; in TCRdb, only in-frame clones are kept and a portion is missing. This sample has fewer than 120,000 clones, with about 88% found just once. The sample consisted of peripheral blood. These receptors were collected from a woman between 45 and 60 years old with acute or convalescent COVID-19.

The CDR3, as DNA: TGTGCCAGCGTTCGGCAGGGGAGCTCCTACGAGCAGTACTTC. Translated, it gives CASVRQGSSYEQYF. The rearrangement joins TRBV2 to TRBJ2-7, with D perhaps TRBD1 (6 bases). V was trimmed by 8 bases and J by 0 bases, leaving 14 bases between them. Germline CDR1 reads SNHLY; CDR2 reads FYNNEI. CDR3 size: 14 residues.

The chain joins TRBV7-9 to TRBJ2-1; 8 nucleotides align to TRBD2. V lost 5 bases and J lost 8; bases outside the gene matches: 11. There are 15 residues in the CDR3. CDR1 and CDR2 from the germline V gene are SEHNR and FQNEAQ (reference sequence). Here the CDR3 DNA reads TGTGCCAGCAGCACCGGGAGCGGGAGAAGAGATGAGCAGTTCTTC. As protein: CASSTGSGRRDEQFF.

The rearrangement joins TRBV3-1 (or the pseudogene TRBV3-2) to TRBJ1-2, with D maybe TRBD1 (5 bases). The CDR3 has 15 amino acids. Germline CDR1 is LGHDT and CDR2 is YNNKEL (reference sequence). V dropped 4 bases and J dropped 8 bases, with 20 bases sitting between them. CDR3 amino acids: CASSPPGEGVRGYTF. The DNA of the CDR3 is TGTGCCAGCAGCCCCCCCGGTGAAGGGGTACGGGGCTACACCTTC.

This chain uses TRBV18 with TRBJ1-2, with D tentatively TRBD1 (5 bases). V was shortened by 5 bases and J by 6 bases, with 19 bases between the two germline ends. In germline, CDR1 is KGHSH, CDR2 LQKENI. This CDR3 region has 15 residues. This CDR3 is CASSDGTGRMDGYTF. CDR3 bases: TGTGCCAGCTCAGATGGGACGGGGAGGATGGATGGCTACACCTTC.

This clone is a singleton in its sample. The chain couples TRBV5-1 to TRBJ1-2; no firm D call. Per the germline V gene, CDR1 is SGHRS and CDR2 is YFSETQ. This CDR3 is built from 15 residues. Between the trimmed V and J ends, which lost 0 bases and 13 bases, there was a span of 22 bases. The CDR3 bases are TGCGCCAGCAGCTTGGAGGTTCCCCAGGCTCAGTCAGTCACCTTC. Protein product: CASSLEVPQAQSVTF.

V usage is TRBV27 and J usage is TRBJ2-5, with 11 nucleotides matching TRBD2. V lost 4 bases, J lost 4 bases, and 5 bases stayed unmatched. This CDR3 has 15 residues. Germline V gene sequence: CDR1 MNHEY, CDR2 SMNVEV (reference sequence). Here the CDR3 DNA reads TGTGCCAGCAGTTCAATCGGACTAGCGGGAGAGACCCAGTACTTC. It is translated as CASSSIGLAGETQYF.

The chain combines TRBV18 with TRBJ1-1; 8 positions agree with TRBD1. CDR3 length: 16 amino acids. J lost 5 bases, V lost 4 bases, and 12 bases had no gene match. Germline assignment: CDR1 KGHSH and CDR2 LQKENI. This CDR3 reads CASSLQQVRQGTEAFF. CDR3 nucleotide sequence: TGTGCCAGCTCACTCCAACAGGTGAGACAGGGGACTGAAGCTTTCTTT.

This chain joins TRBV28 and TRBJ1-5; D gene uncertain. Trimming stripped 2 bases from V and 0 bases from J, with 5 bases between. The germline V gene has CDR1 MDHEN and CDR2 SYDVKM. The CDR3 has 14 amino acids. CDR3 coding DNA: TGTGCCAGCAGTTTAGCGGGTAGCAATCAGCCCCAGCATTTT. Its protein is CASSLAGSNQPQHF.

This clone was seen once. The genes are TRBV29-1 and TRBJ2-3; 8 bases agree with TRBD1. V lost 3 bases and J lost 4; bases outside the gene matches: 9. CDR3 length: 15 residues. Germline V lookup: CDR1 SQVTM, CDR2 ANQGSEA. The DNA for the CDR3 is TGCAGCGTTGACGGGACAGGTTTAGGTGCAGATACGCAGTATTTT. This gives the protein CSVDGTGLGADTQYF.

The V and J genes are TRBV6-1 and TRBJ2-3; D is perhaps TRBD1 (5 bases). Germline V CDR1 and CDR2: MNHNS, SASEGT. Trimming shortened V by 3 bases and J by 5 bases, and 9 bases separated the two germline ends. The CDR3 is made up of 13 amino acids. CDR3 loop: CASSDSQGDTQYF. The DNA of the CDR3 is TGTGCCAGCAGTGATAGTCAGGGAGATACGCAGTATTTT.

V is TRBV5-1 and J is TRBJ1-1; possible D gene TRBD1, 5 bases. CDR1 is SGHRS, CDR2 YFSETQ, per germline. The CDR3 has 14 amino acids. V lost 0 bases and J 7 bases, leaving 13 bases between the germline ends. CDR3 DNA: TGCGCCAGCAGCTTGGGGGCGGTCGGGGGTGAAGCTTTCTTT. Protein: CASSLGAVGGEAFF.

This sequence joins TRBV20-1 and TRBJ2-1; D might be TRBD2 (6 bases). The CDR3 runs 16 residues. V lost 3 bases and J 1 base, leaving 16 bases between the germline ends. Germline CDR1 DFQATT, CDR2 SNEGSKA (reference sequence). The CDR3 reads CSASTGRGGSYNEQFF. The CDR3 DNA is TGCAGTGCTAGTACCGGACGAGGAGGGTCCTACAATGAGCAGTTCTTC.

J is TRBJ2-7 and V is TRBV29-1; 14 nucleotides match TRBD2. This CDR3 spans 16 amino acids. J gave up 7 bases and V 2 bases, and 10 bases lay outside the gene matches. Germline assignment: CDR1 SQVTM and CDR2 ANQGSEA. CDR3 residues: CSVEQTSGRAPLEQYF. DNA of the CDR3: TGCAGCGTTGAACAGACTAGCGGGAGGGCCCCTCTTGAGCAGTACTTC.

V gene TRBV2 combines with J gene TRBJ1-1; tentatively, D is TRBD1 (6 bases). The CDR3 length is 15 residues. The germline V gene has CDR1 SNHLY and CDR2 FYNNEI. Trimming cost V 6 bases and J 1 base, with 15 bases left between them. This chain's CDR3 is CASSGRGLRNTEAFF. In DNA form, the CDR3 reads TGTGCCAGCAGCGGCAGGGGCCTTCGGAACACTGAAGCTTTCTTT. The variable domain in full, with the rest retrieved from reference TRBV2 and TRBJ1-1, is EPEVTQTPSHQVTQMGQEVILRCVPISNHLYFYWYRQILGQKVEFLVSFYNNEISEKSEIFDDQFSVERPDGSNFTLKIRSTKLEDSAMYFCASSGRGLRNTEAFFGQGTRLTVV.

J is TRBJ2-2 and V is TRBV19; 11 bases agree with TRBD1. The V gene end was trimmed by 7 bases and the J gene end by 7 bases; junction bases not matched to a gene: 11. This CDR3 has 16 amino acids. The germline gives CDR1 LNHDA, CDR2 SQIVND (reference sequence). The CDR3 protein is CASKPPGQGVSGELFF. In DNA, the CDR3 is TGTGCCAGTAAGCCCCCGGGACAGGGGGTCAGCGGGGAGCTGTTTTTT.

The chain employs TRBV19 and TRBJ2-7; D is unclear. The CDR3 covers 15 residues. Deletions cut 5 bases from V and 2 bases from J, with 16 bases between. Germline lookup yields CDR1 LNHDA and CDR2 SQIVND (reference sequence). CDR3 amino acids: CASSPGSEVPYEQYF. The DNA for the CDR3 is TGTGCCAGTAGTCCCGGGTCAGAGGTCCCCTACGAGCAGTACTTC.

The chain combines TRBV5-1 with TRBJ2-2; TRBD1 might be the D (5 bases). V was shortened by 4 bases and J by 4 bases, with 11 bases between the two germline ends. The CDR3 consists of 14 residues. Germline CDR1 SGHRS, CDR2 YFSETQ. The CDR3 region is CASSRTTSTGELFF. The CDR3 DNA is TGCGCCAGCAGCAGGACAACTTCCACCGGGGAGCTGTTTTTT.

The J gene is TRBJ2-7, the V gene TRBV29-1, with 8 bases aligning to TRBD1. The CDR3 extends over 14 amino acids. Trimming took 2 bases from V and 2 from J; bases not matched to a gene: 5. The germline CDR1 and CDR2 sequences are SQVTM and ANQGSEA. The CDR3 region has the DNA TGCAGCGTTGAAAGAGGGACAGGCACCTACGAGCAGTACTTC. This encodes CSVERGTGTYEQYF.

The chain is built from TRBV6-1 and TRBJ2-7, with D possibly matching TRBD1 (5 bases). Germline CDR1 and CDR2: MNHNS and SASEGT. The CDR3 is made up of 14 amino acids. V was pared by 3 bases and J by 3 bases, with 12 bases between. CDR3 loop: CASSEWGSNYEQYF. The CDR3 DNA is TGTGCCAGCAGTGAGTGGGGCTCTAACTACGAGCAGTACTTC.

The chain is built from TRBV11-2 and TRBJ2-7, with 7 positions matching TRBD1. Germline lookup yields CDR1 SGHAT and CDR2 FQNNGV. Germline trimming cut 0 bases from V and 1 base from J; bases unmatched to any gene: 18. The CDR3 is 20 residues long. The CDR3: CASSLDRQGVYLAPSYEQYF. The CDR3 DNA follows: TGTGCCAGCAGCTTAGACCGGCAGGGGGTATACCTTGCCCCTTCCTACGAGCAGTACTTC.

The table lists this clone with a count of one. V and J are TRBV5-4 and TRBJ2-1; 12 bases are shared with TRBD2. The CDR3 has 16 residues. The J segment lost 6 bases and the V segment lost 1 base, leaving 5 bases of the junction unmatched. The germline V gene has CDR1 SGHNT and CDR2 YYREEE (reference sequence). This chain's CDR3 is CASSLRLAGGRNEQFF. CDR3 nucleotide sequence: TGTGCCAGCAGCTTGAGGCTAGCGGGAGGGCGCAATGAGCAGTTCTTC.

The chain uses TRBV7-2 and TRBJ2-7; 7 bases are a match to TRBD1. This CDR3 has 14 amino acids. The germline CDR1 and CDR2 sequences are SGHTA and FQGNSA. With 6 bases clipped from V and 6 bases from J, the junction kept 11 bases outside the gene matches. CDR3 residues: CASSNHATGSEQYF. The CDR3 coding sequence is TGTGCCAGCAGTAACCATGCGACAGGGTCCGAGCAGTACTTC.

V gene TRBV28 combines with J gene TRBJ1-1; D not resolved. CDR3 length: 15 residues. Trimming removed 3 bases at V and 1 base at J, with 12 bases between. The V gene's germline CDR1 is MDHEN and CDR2 SYDVKM. CDR3 coding DNA: TGTGCCAGCAGTTTGTCCGGACTGGCGAACACTGAAGCTTTCTTT. It is translated as CASSLSGLANTEAFF.

This clone was detected a few times. The J gene is TRBJ2-5, the V gene TRBV5-4, with 10 bases identical to TRBD2. Germline-derived CDR1 and CDR2 are SGHNT and YYREEE (reference sequence). The CDR3 runs 17 residues. V gave up 4 bases and J gave up 5 bases; unmatched junction bases: 14. The CDR3 nucleotides are TGTGCCAGCAGCCCCCGCAGCGGGAGGGCCCTTACGGAGACCCAGTACTTC. Translated: CASSPRSGRALTETQYF.

The chain carries TRBV27 and TRBJ2-7, with a weak D call TRBD2 (6 bases). Germline V gene sequence: CDR1 MNHEY, CDR2 SMNVEV (reference sequence). V shed 1 base and J shed 1 base, with 8 bases lying between them. The CDR3 runs 14 residues. Here the CDR3 reads CASSLYGGSYEQYF. The CDR3 nucleotides are TGTGCCAGCAGTTTATACGGGGGATCCTACGAGCAGTACTTC.

This rearrangement joins TRBV5-1 to TRBJ1-1; D uncertain. V gave up 0 bases and J gave up 2 bases, with 17 bases separating them. In germline, CDR1 is SGHRS, CDR2 YFSETQ. This CDR3 is built from 17 residues. As DNA, the CDR3 is TGCGCCAGCAGCTTGGATCGATTCAGGTATCAAAACACTGAAGCTTTCTTT. This sequence encodes CASSLDRFRYQNTEAFF.

The chain uses TRBV5-8 and TRBJ2-2, with 10 bases identical to TRBD2. The germline gives CDR1 SGHTS, CDR2 YDEGEE. This CDR3 has 15 residues. The V gene end was trimmed by 9 bases and the J gene end by 4 bases; junction bases not matched to a gene: 9. CDR3 in amino acids: CATFGLAGATGELFF. CDR3 bases: TGTGCCACCTTTGGGCTAGCGGGAGCCACCGGGGAGCTGTTTTTT.